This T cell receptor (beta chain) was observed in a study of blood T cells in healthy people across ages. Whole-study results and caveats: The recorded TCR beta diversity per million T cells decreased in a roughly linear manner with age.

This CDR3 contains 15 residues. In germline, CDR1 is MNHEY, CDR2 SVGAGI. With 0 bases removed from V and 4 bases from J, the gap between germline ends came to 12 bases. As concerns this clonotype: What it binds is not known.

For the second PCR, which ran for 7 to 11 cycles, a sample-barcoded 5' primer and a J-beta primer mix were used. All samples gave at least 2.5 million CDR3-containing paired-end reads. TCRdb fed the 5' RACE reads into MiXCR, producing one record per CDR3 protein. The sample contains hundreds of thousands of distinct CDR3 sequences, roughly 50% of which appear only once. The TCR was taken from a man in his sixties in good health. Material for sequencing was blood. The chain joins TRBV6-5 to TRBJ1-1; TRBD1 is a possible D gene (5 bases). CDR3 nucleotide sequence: TGTGCCAGCAGTTACTCGCGGGGCCGGAGCACTGAAGCTTTCTTT. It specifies CASSYSRGRSTEAFF.